The next 18 T cell receptor beta chains were all read from a single sample in a study of T cell repertoires in aging, cancer and after chemotherapy (dated by TCRdb to the late 2010s). Instead of sorted cells or RNA, genomic DNA extracted from peripheral blood served as the source for amplifying TCR beta rearrangements. This sample was sequenced with an Illumina MiSeq. Rearranged TRB sequences spanning V, D and J segments were amplified in a multiplex touch-down PCR with a mixed TRB-A/B primer pool. TCRdb handled the public reads itself, with Q25 trimming in fastp and clone calling in MiXCR, and kept productive beta chains. Entries that share a CDR3 protein sequence are merged under the most common genes and DNA. In this sample the table shows about 15,000 distinct CDR3 sequences, about 50% of which occur a single time. Of the sample, roughly a tenth falls within the top ten clones. The sequencing input was blood. The receptors shown here come from a human donor in good health.

The CDR3 sequence is CASSATGNYQETQYF. The CDR3 region has the DNA TGTGCCAGCAGTGCGACCGGGAATTACCAAGAGACCCAGTACTTC. This chain links TRBV6-2 or TRBV6-3 with TRBJ2-5; tentatively, D is TRBD2 (5 bases). With 5 bases removed from V and 0 bases from J, the gap between germline ends came to 13 bases. The CDR3 loop spans 15 amino acids. Germline V CDR1 and CDR2: MNHEY, SVGEGT.

The V call is TRBV12-3 or TRBV12-4, the J call TRBJ1-4; 9 bases line up with TRBD1. The CDR3 extends over 14 amino acids. V shed 6 bases, J shed 5 bases, and the junction held 4 bases outside the gene matches. The DNA of the CDR3 is TGTGCCAGCAGCTACAGGGGGCAGAATGAAAAACTGTTTTTT. Its protein product is CASSYRGQNEKLFF.

This clonotype appeared a few times. The V and J genes are TRBV19 and TRBJ1-1; no reliable D call. The CDR3 runs 16 residues. Trimming took off 1 base at V and 1 base at J, with 13 bases between the two ends. Germline V gene lookup returns CDR1 LNHDA and CDR2 SQIVND (reference sequence). CDR3 nucleotide sequence: TGTGCCAGTAGTATAGTAAACAGCGGCCCGAACACTGAAGCTTTCTTT. It translates to CASSIVNSGPNTEAFF.

The rearrangement joins TRBV19 to TRBJ1-5, with a possible D match to TRBD1 (6 bases). Between the trimmed V and J ends, which lost 6 bases and 4 bases, there was a span of 16 bases. The germline gives CDR1 LNHDA, CDR2 SQIVND (reference sequence). The CDR3 has 15 amino acids. The CDR3 region has the DNA TGTGCCAGTAGCATACAGGGTGTTGGGAATCAGCCCCAGCATTTT. It specifies CASSIQGVGNQPQHF.

The V and J genes are TRBV5-6 and TRBJ1-2; D is unclear. CDR3 length: 13 amino acids. CDR1 and CDR2 from the germline V gene are SGHDT and YYEEEE. The V end was cut by 4 bases, the J end by 8 bases, with 15 bases between. The chain's CDR3 is CASSPRGSPGYTF. CDR3 DNA sequence: TGTGCCAGCAGCCCCCGCGGCAGTCCAGGCTACACCTTC.

The chain is built from TRBV5-1 and TRBJ2-3; D is ambiguous. Per germline, CDR1 SGHRS and CDR2 YFSETQ. Trimming cost V 3 bases and J 4 bases, with 6 bases left between them. The CDR3 sequence is 12 residues long. CDR3 sequence: CASSSSSDTQYF. The CDR3 nucleotides are TGCGCCAGCAGCTCGTCGTCAGATACGCAGTATTTT.

The chain joins TRBV19 to TRBJ2-1; 11 nucleotides agree with TRBD2. Germline CDR1 LNHDA, CDR2 SQIVND (reference sequence). The CDR3 has 14 residues. V gave up 8 bases and J gave up 9 bases; unmatched junction bases: 9. Here the CDR3 DNA reads TGTGCCAGTCAGACTAGCGGGAAGTCTGCTGAGCAGTTCTTC. This translates into CASQTSGKSAEQFF.

The chain recombines TRBV7-2 with TRBJ1-2; 8 positions agree with TRBD1. The ends lost 5 bases at V and 6 bases at J; junction bases unmatched: 5. The CDR3 contains 13 residues. CDR1 SGHTA and CDR2 FQGNSA come from the germline V gene. In DNA form, the CDR3 reads TGTGCCAGCAGCCCCCGACAGGGGCATGGCTACACCTTC. Translation: CASSPRQGHGYTF.

This clonotype was found a few times. The chain uses TRBV29-1 and TRBJ2-7; TRBD1 matches 9 bases. The ends lost 4 bases at V and 7 bases at J; junction bases unmatched: 8. Germline lookup yields CDR1 SQVTM and CDR2 ANQGSEA. CDR3 size: 13 residues. The CDR3 coding sequence is TGCAGCGTTGCGGCCTGGACAGGGGATGAGCAGTACTTC. Translating it yields CSVAAWTGDEQYF.

The CDR3 coding sequence is TGTGCCAGCAAGGGCCAAAGCGGTCTACTGAACACTGAAGCTTTCTTT. It yields the protein CASKGQSGLLNTEAFF. The V call is TRBV6-5, the J call TRBJ1-1, with D uncertain. Trimming pared 7 bases from V and 0 bases from J, leaving 18 bases between. The CDR3 has 16 amino acids. Germline V gives CDR1 MNHEY, CDR2 SVGAGI.

V gene TRBV28 combines with J gene TRBJ1-1, with 7 bases fitting TRBD1. V gave up 6 bases and J gave up 4 bases; unmatched junction bases: 5. This CDR3 has 13 residues. The germline V gene has CDR1 MDHEN and CDR2 SYDVKM. As DNA, the CDR3 is TGTGCCAGCAGGACAGGGTACGGCACTGAAGCTTTCTTT. Its protein product is CASRTGYGTEAFF. Full variable domain (rest looked up from reference TRBV28 and TRBJ1-1): DVKVTQSSRYLVKRTGEKVFLECVQDMDHENMFWYRQDPGLGLRLIYFSYDVKMKEKGDIPEGYSVSREKKERFSLILESASTNQTSMYLCASRTGYGTEAFFGQGTRLTVV.

V usage is TRBV12-3 or TRBV12-4 and J usage is TRBJ2-7, with D unclear. The CDR3 covers 15 residues. The germline V and J ends were trimmed by 1 base and 7 bases, with 17 bases remaining between them. In nucleotides, the CDR3 is TGTGCCAGCAGTTTAGTCTCTTTGACGGCGTCGGAGCAGTACTTC. This codes for CASSLVSLTASEQYF.

In its sample, this clonotype was seen a few times. This rearrangement joins TRBV6-5 to TRBJ2-5; weak D call: TRBD1 (6 bases). From germline, CDR1 is MNHEY and CDR2 SVGAGI. Trimming left V 8 bases short and J 9 bases short, with 19 bases between. There are 13 residues in the CDR3. CDR3 region: CASRPGQTLSQYF. The CDR3 DNA follows: TGTGCCAGCCGACCCGGACAGACCCTCTCCCAGTACTTC.

This clonotype has just a few counts. V usage is TRBV13 and J usage is TRBJ2-3, with D tentatively TRBD1 (7 bases). The CDR3 sequence is 17 residues long. The germline V gene has CDR1 PRHDT and CDR2 FYEKMQ (reference sequence). The germline V and J ends were trimmed by 2 bases and 3 bases, with 18 bases remaining between them. The CDR3 sequence is CASSLRQTGEVTDTQYF. The DNA of the CDR3 is TGTGCCAGCAGCTTACGCCAAACAGGGGAGGTGACAGATACGCAGTATTTT.

This chain links TRBV20-1 with TRBJ2-1; TRBD1 is a possible D gene (6 bases). The CDR3 spans 13 residues. Germline assignment: CDR1 DFQATT and CDR2 SNEGSKA (reference sequence). The ends were cut back, 6 bases at V and 5 bases at J, with 14 bases in the middle. In DNA, the CDR3 is TGCAGTGCCGTAGGACAGCTAGACAATGAGCAGTTCTTC. Residues: CSAVGQLDNEQFF.

The chain couples TRBV19 to TRBJ2-3; TRBD2 matches at 16 bases. Germline trimming cut 3 bases from V and 4 bases from J; bases unmatched to any gene: 10. CDR1 is LNHDA and CDR2 is SQIVND in the germline V gene (reference sequence). The CDR3 spans 19 residues. DNA of the CDR3: TGTGCCAGTAGTATTAGCGGGCCGGGACTAGCGGGAGGGCCAGATACGCAGTATTTT. The encoded protein is CASSISGPGLAGGPDTQYF.

This clonotype is labeled medium-sized. CDR3 region: CSVTVLVTGANVLTF. CDR3 sequence (DNA): TGCAGCGTTACTGTTCTTGTTACTGGGGCCAACGTCCTGACTTTC. The chain couples TRBV29-1 to TRBJ2-6, with D hard to call. The CDR3 runs 15 residues. Germline loops: CDR1 SQVTM, CDR2 ANQGSEA. V was clipped by 5 bases and J by 2 bases, with 13 bases between them.

The chain uses TRBV19 and TRBJ2-2; the match to TRBD2 covers 9 bases. The CDR3 is made up of 16 amino acids. CDR1 is LNHDA and CDR2 is SQIVND in the germline V gene (reference sequence). Trimming cost V 3 bases and J 1 base; bases outside gene matches: 3. CDR3 loop: CASSIPAGGNTGELFF. The CDR3, as DNA: TGTGCCAGTAGTATTCCAGCGGGAGGGAACACCGGGGAGCTGTTTTTT.